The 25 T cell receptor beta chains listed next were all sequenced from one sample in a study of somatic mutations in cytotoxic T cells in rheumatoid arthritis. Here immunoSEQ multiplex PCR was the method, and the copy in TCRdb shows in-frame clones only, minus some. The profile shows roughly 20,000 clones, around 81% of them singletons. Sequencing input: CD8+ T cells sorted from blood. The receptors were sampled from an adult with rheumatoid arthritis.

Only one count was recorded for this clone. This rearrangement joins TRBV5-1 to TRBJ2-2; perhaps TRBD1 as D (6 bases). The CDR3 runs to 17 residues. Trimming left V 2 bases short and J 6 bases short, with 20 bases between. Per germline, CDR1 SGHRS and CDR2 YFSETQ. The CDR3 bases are TGCGCCAGCAGCTTTACAGGGAACCAGTATATATCCGGGGAGCTGTTTTTT. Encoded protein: CASSFTGNQYISGELFF.

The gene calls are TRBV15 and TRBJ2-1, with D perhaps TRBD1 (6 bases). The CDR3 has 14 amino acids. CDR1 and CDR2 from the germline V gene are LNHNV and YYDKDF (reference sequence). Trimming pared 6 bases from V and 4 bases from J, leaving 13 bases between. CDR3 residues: CATSISRGYNEQFF. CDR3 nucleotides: TGTGCCACCAGTATAAGCAGGGGTTACAATGAGCAGTTCTTC.

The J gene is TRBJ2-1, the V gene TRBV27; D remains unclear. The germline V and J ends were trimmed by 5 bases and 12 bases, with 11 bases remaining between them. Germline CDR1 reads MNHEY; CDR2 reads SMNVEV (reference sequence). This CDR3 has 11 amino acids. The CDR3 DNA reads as TGTGCCAGCAGTGGAATAAAGGGGCAGTTCTTC. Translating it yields CASSGIKGQFF.

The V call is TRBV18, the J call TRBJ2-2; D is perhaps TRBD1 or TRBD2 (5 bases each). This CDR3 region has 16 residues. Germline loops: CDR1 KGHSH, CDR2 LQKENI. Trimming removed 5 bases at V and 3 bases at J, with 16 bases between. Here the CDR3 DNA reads TGTGCCAGCTCATTGTTGCAGGGAGAGGACACCGGGGAGCTGTTTTTT. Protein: CASSLLQGEDTGELFF.

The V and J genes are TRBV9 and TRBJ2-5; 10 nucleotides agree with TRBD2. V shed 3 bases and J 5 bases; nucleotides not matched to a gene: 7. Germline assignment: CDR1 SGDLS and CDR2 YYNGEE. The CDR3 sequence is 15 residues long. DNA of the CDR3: TGTGCCAGCAGCGGAGGACTAGCGGACGGGGAGACCCAGTACTTC. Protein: CASSGGLADGETQYF.

CDR3 nucleotides: TGTGCCAGCAGCGCCCCTCTTATCGGGAGGAGGGATGAGCAGTTCTTC. This sequence encodes CASSAPLIGRRDEQFF. The genes are TRBV9 and TRBJ2-1; 7 bases line up with TRBD2. Germline V CDR1 and CDR2: SGDLS, YYNGEE. The CDR3 consists of 16 residues. V shed 3 bases and J 8 bases; nucleotides not matched to a gene: 14.

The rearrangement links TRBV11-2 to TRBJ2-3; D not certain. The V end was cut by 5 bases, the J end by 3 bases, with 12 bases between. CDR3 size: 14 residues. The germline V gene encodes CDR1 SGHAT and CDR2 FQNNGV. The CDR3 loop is CASSPDIGTDTQYF. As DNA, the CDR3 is TGTGCCAGCAGCCCAGACATTGGGACAGATACGCAGTATTTT.

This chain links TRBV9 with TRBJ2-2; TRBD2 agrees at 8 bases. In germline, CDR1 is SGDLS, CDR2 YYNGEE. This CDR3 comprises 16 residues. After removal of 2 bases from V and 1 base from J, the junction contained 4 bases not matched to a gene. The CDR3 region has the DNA TGTGCCAGCAGCGTGAGAGCGGGGGAGAACACCGGGGAGCTGTTTTTT. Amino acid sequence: CASSVRAGENTGELFF.

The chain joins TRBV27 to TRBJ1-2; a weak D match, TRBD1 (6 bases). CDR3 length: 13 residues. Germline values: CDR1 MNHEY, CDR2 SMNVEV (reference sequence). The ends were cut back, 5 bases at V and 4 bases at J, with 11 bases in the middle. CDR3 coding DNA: TGTGCCAGCAGTCCCCACAGGGCCTATGGCTACACCTTC. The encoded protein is CASSPHRAYGYTF.

This chain's CDR3 is CAWSGTVYEQYF. The CDR3 DNA reads TGTGCCTGGTCCGGGACAGTCTACGAGCAGTACTTC. V is TRBV30 and J is TRBJ2-7, with TRBD1 matching 7 bases. The CDR3 totals 12 residues. Germline CDR1 GTSNPN, CDR2 SVGIG (reference sequence). The J segment lost 3 bases and the V segment lost 5 bases, leaving 4 bases of the junction unmatched.

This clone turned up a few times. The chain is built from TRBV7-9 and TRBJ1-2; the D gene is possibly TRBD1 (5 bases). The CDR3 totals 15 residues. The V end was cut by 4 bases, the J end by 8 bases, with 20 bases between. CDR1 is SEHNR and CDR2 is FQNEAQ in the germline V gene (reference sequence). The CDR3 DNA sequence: TGTGCCAGCAGCTCAGGCTTGAACAGGCGGTTCGGCTACACCTTC. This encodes CASSSGLNRRFGYTF.

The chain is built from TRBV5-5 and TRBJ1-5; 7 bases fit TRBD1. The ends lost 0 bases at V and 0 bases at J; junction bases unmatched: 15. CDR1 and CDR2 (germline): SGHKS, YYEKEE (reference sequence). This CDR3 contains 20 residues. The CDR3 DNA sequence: TGTGCCAGCAGCTTGGAGGCCTTGCGGGACAGATCTTATAGCAATCAGCCCCAGCATTTT. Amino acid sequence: CASSLEALRDRSYSNQPQHF.

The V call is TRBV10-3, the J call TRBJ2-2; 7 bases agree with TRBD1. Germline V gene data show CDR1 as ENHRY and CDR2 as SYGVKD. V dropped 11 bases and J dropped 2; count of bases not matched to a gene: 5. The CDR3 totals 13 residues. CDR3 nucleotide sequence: TGTGCCTCGGGACAGTCAAACACCGGGGAGCTGTTTTTT. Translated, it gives CASGQSNTGELFF.

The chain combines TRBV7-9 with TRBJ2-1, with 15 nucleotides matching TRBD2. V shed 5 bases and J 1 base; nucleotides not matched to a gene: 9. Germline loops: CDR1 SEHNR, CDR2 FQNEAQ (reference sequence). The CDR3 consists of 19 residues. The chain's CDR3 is CASSPGLAGGGGSYNEQFF. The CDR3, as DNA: TGTGCCAGCAGCCCGGGACTAGCGGGGGGCGGGGGGTCCTACAATGAGCAGTTCTTC.

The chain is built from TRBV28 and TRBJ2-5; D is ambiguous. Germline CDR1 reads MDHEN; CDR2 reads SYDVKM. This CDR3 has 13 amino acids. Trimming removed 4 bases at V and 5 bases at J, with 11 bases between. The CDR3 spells CASSSRVKETQYF. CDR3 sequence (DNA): TGTGCCAGCAGTTCCAGAGTAAAGGAGACCCAGTACTTC.

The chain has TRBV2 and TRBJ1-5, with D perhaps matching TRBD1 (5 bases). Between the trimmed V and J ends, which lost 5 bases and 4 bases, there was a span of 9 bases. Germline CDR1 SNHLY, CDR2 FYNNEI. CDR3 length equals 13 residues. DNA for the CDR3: TGTGCCAGCAGTCGGTGGGGGAATCAGCCCCAGCATTTT. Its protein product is CASSRWGNQPQHF. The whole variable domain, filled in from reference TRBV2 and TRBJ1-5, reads EPEVTQTPSHQVTQMGQEVILRCVPISNHLYFYWYRQILGQKVEFLVSFYNNEISEKSEIFDDQFSVERPDGSNFTLKIRSTKLEDSAMYFCASSRWGNQPQHFGDGTRLSIL.

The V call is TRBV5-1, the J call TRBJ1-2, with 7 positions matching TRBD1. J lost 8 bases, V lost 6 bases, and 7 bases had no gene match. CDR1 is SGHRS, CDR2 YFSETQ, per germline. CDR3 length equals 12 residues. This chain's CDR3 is CASTTGAGGYTF. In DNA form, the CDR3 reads TGCGCCAGCACCACAGGGGCGGGAGGCTACACCTTC. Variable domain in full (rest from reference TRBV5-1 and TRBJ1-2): KAGVTQTPRYLIKTRGQQVTLSCSPISGHRSVSWYQQTPGQGLQFLFEYFSETQRNKGNFPGRFSGRQFSNSRSEMNVSTLELGDSALYLCASTTGAGGYTFGSGTRLTVV.

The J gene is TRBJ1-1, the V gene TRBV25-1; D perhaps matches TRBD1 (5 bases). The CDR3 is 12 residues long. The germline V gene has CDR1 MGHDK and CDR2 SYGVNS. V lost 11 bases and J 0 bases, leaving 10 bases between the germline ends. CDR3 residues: CASGRVNTEAFF. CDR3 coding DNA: TGTGCCTCCGGCAGGGTGAACACTGAAGCTTTCTTT.

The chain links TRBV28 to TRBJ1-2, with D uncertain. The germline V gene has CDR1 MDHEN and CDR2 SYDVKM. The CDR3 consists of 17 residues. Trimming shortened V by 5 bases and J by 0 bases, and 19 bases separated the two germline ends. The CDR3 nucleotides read TGTGCCAGCAGTACCCCAAGGGCAGGAATTACTAACTATGGCTACACCTTC. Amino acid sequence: CASSTPRAGITNYGYTF.

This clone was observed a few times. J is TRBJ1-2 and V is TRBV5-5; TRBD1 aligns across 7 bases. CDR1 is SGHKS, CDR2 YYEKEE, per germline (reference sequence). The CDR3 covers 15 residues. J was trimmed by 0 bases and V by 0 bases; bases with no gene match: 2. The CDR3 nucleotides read TGTGCCAGCAGCTTGGGAAGGGGGCCTAACTATGGCTACACCTTC. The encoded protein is CASSLGRGPNYGYTF.

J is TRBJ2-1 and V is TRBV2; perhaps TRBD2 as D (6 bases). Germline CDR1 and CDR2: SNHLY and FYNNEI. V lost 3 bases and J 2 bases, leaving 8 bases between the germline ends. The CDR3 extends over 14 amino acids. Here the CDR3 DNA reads TGTGCCAGCAGTGACGGGAGAGCCTACAATGAGCAGTTCTTC. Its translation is CASSDGRAYNEQFF. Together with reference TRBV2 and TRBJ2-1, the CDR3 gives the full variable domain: EPEVTQTPSHQVTQMGQEVILRCVPISNHLYFYWYRQILGQKVEFLVSFYNNEISEKSEIFDDQFSVERPDGSNFTLKIRSTKLEDSAMYFCASSDGRAYNEQFFGPGTRLTVL.

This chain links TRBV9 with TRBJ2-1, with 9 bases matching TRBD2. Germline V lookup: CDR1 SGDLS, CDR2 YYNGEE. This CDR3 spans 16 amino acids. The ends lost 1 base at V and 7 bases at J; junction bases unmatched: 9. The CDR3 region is CASSVFGGGAGNEQFF. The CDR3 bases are TGTGCCAGCAGCGTATTTGGCGGGGGGGCTGGGAATGAGCAGTTCTTC.

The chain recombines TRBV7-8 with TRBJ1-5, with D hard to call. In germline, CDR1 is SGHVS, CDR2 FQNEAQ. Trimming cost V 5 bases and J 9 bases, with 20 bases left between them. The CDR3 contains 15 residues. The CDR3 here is CASSPVVGPVGPQHF. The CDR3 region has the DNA TGTGCCAGCAGCCCAGTAGTCGGGCCAGTGGGGCCCCAGCATTTT.

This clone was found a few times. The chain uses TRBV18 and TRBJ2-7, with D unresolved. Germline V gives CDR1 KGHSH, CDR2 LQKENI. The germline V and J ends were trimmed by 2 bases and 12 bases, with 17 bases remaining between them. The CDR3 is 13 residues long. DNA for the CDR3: TGTGCCAGCTCACCAGACTTGAGTTTCCAAGTGTACTTC. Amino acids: CASSPDLSFQVYF.

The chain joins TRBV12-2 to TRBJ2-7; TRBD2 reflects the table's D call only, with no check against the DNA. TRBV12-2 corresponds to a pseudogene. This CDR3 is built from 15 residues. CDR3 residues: CASRPIRTSGYEQYF. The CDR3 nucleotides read TGTGCAAGTCGCCCCATTAGGACTAGCGGTTACGAGCAGTACTTC.